This T cell receptor beta chain was identified during a study of blood T cell repertoires in COVID-19. At the level of the study: The United States, Italy and Spain provided the acute and convalescent COVID-19 samples. T cells, B-cell-depleted T cells, or PBMCs provided the cDNA or gDNA that served as material.

J gave up 5 bases and V 8 bases, and 1 base lay outside the gene matches. The CDR3 contains 11 residues. Germline loops: CDR1 SGHDT, CDR2 YYEEEE. Under the authors' procedure: The assay estimated nucleated cells by amplifying reference gene primers. Libraries were prepared by immunoSEQ multiplex PCR; TCRdb keeps only in-frame clonotypes and omits some of them. The V and J calls and clone size come from that table; D and trimming were worked out from the DNA. The sample lists 150,000 to 200,000 clones; 75% to 90% were seen once. The TCR originated in a man between 65 and 80 years old with active or convalescent COVID-19. Sample: peripheral blood. The chain couples TRBV5-6 to TRBJ2-3, with 8 bases lining up with TRBD1. CDR3 protein: CARTGEDTQYF. For the CDR3, the DNA is TGTGCCAGGACAGGGGAAGATACGCAGTATTTT.